The table lists the clone carrying this TCR beta chain with many counts. Its antigen remains unknown. After removal of 3 bases from V and 2 bases from J, the junction contained 6 bases not matched to a gene. The CDR3 runs 16 residues. No donor was unhealthy or non-Caucasian. Carrying unique molecular identifiers, the cDNA also gained a universal primer site through template switching. One entry per CDR3 protein results from TCRdb running MiXCR on the 5' RACE reads. The sample includes more than 650,000 distinct CDR3 sequences, 6.1% of them seen just once. These data originate in a study of identical twins. General study results and limits: Cross-sectional statistical analysis, not tracking of the same donors, underpinned the conclusions.

The TCR comes from a man aged 18 to 30 in good health. J is TRBJ2-2 and V is TRBV12-3 or TRBV12-4, with 7 bases fitting TRBD2. The sequencing sample was made of naive T cells sorted from blood. The CDR3 DNA is TGTGCCAGCAGTTTCGAATCGGGAGGAAACACCGGGGAGCTGTTTTTT. Its protein is CASSFESGGNTGELFF.